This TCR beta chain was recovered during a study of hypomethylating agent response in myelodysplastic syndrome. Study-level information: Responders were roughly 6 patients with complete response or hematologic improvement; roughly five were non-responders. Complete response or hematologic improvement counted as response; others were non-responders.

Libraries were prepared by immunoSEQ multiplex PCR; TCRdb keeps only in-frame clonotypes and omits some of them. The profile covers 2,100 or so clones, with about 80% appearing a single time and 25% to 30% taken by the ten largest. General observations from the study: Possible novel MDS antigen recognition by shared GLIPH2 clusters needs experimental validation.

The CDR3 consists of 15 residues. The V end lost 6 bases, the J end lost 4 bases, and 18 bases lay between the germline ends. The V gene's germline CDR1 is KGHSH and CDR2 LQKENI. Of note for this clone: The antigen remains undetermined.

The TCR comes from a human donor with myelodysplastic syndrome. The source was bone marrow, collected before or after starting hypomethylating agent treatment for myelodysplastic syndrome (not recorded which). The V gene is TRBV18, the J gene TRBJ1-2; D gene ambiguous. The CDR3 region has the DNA TGTGCCAGCTCCCCCACGTCATCGGTAATCTATGGCTACACCTTC. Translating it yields CASSPTSSVIYGYTF.